The clone carrying this T cell receptor beta chain was seen only a few times. The antigen is undetermined. The data are from a study of T-cell reconstitution after alpha-beta-depleted transplantation in children. General study findings and limits: Once a year had passed after transplant, T-cell counts and diversity came mostly from newly produced T cells. High day-60 TCRbeta diversity in some patients came from surviving recipient T cells and thymic progenitors. Roughly two months post-transplant, alpha-beta T cells reportedly originated from several hundred graft clones that had expanded.

The CDR3 consists of 13 residues. CDR1 and CDR2 (germline): DFQATT, SNEGSKA (reference sequence). Trimming cost V 3 bases and J 14 bases; bases outside gene matches: 13. Unique molecular identifiers featured in how the TCRbeta library was prepared. TCRdb reprocessed the PCR reads via MiXCR and lists one record per CDR3 protein. Among 130,000 to 150,000 distinct CDR3 sequences listed, 8.8% were seen once. The sequence came from a female patient aged 2-10 years who had a stem cell transplant for congenital amegakaryocytic thrombocytopenia, so the T cells may come from the graft donor. V gene TRBV20-1 combines with J gene TRBJ2-1; 7 bases match TRBD1. The sequencing used PBMCs, mostly from graft donor cells, collected 180 days after TCRalphabeta/CD19-depleted stem cell transplant. The CDR3 loop reads CSARSGLGQGEFF. In DNA form, the CDR3 reads TGCAGTGCTAGGTCAGGGCTGGGCCAGGGGGAGTTCTTC.